The T cell receptor (beta chain) under discussion was sequenced for a study of blood T cell repertoires in COVID-19. CDR1 ENHRY and CDR2 SYGVKD come from the germline V gene. This CDR3 region has 11 residues. Trimming removed 6 bases at V and 6 bases at J, with 9 bases between. In this sample, this clone turned up a few times. Measured with immunoSEQ multiplex PCR; TCRdb has only the in-frame clones, and not every one. The data contain hundreds of thousands of clones, 85% to 90% of them singletons. Cohort 3 recovery required two negative PCRs, clearance, or symptom resolution. This chain connects TRBV10-3 to TRBJ2-7; possible D gene TRBD2, 6 bases. The sample was PBMCs or T cells enriched from blood (not recorded which). The source of this sequence is a man aged 30 to 45 who had recovered from COVID-19. CDR3 coding DNA: TGTGCCATCAGGCAGGAGGGCGAGCAGTACTTC. Its protein is CAIRQEGEQYF.